The text below deals with one T cell receptor (beta chain). Germline CDR1 ENHRY, CDR2 SYGVKD. This CDR3 is 15 amino acids long. V lost 3 bases and J 1 base, leaving 7 bases between the germline ends. The entry originates in a study of blood T cell repertoires in COVID-19. The data were produced by immunoSEQ multiplex PCR, yet TCRdb's version contains in-frame clones alone and is incomplete. The repertoire has under 250,000 clones, 92% of them found once; the top ten carry 0.95% to 1.5%. The chain carries TRBV10-3 and TRBJ2-6, with D unclear. The TCR comes from a man aged 30-40 years with acute or convalescent COVID-19. Material for sequencing was peripheral blood. CDR3 sequence (DNA): TGTGCCATCAGTGATGCAGAATCTGGGGCCAACGTCCTGACTTTC. Residues: CAISDAESGANVLTF.